This T cell receptor (beta chain) comes out of a study of T-cell memory formation after mild COVID-19 (TCRdb year 2021). Describing the broader study: TCR sequence clusters from the two donors were largely donor specific. T-cell clones expanding and contracting after mild COVID-19 in a couple of donors were tracked by longitudinal TCRalpha and TCRbeta repertoire sequencing. Two young, previously healthy adult volunteers made up the cohort, one male and one female. General findings and caveats noted by the study authors: Clones that contracted from day 15 to 85 showed balanced CD4/CD8 phenotypes, whereas a second wave of clones that expanded from day 15 to 37 leaned towards CD4+. Contracting CD4+ clones were found mainly in CM and EM memory subsets, while CD8+ clones were enriched in EMRA. The detection of some responding clones in pre-infection memory suggests that pre-existing cross-reactive memory T cells joined the SARS-CoV-2 response. SARS-CoV-2 specificity of the second-wave clones peaking on day 37 was not confirmed. Only two mild cases were covered in the study, and larger cohorts including severe cases with pre-infection samples were considered necessary.

From the germline V gene, CDR1 is SGHTA and CDR2 is FQGNSA. V drops 10 bases and J drops 4 bases, leaving 24 bases in between. Including cysteine and phenylalanine, the CDR3 has 16 amino acids. Only the CDR3 portion is preserved as DNA: 48 bases, with reading frame beginning at the first base. This clonotype was seen a few times. No cognate antigen has been identified for it. No per-base quality is available; no much larger clone lies one base away. PBMCs were isolated by Ficoll-Paque density gradient centrifugation. TCRdb shows the sequencer as Illumina NovaSeq 6000. TCRalpha and TCRbeta cDNA libraries were built by 5'RACE with constant-segment primers, adding sample barcodes and unique molecular identifiers. Trizol reagent was used to extract RNA from every sample. Libraries were amplified in two PCR steps, with a second sample barcode and Illumina TruSeq adapters added in the second step. The libraries were sequenced on an Illumina NovaSeq using 2 x 150 bp paired-end reads. The authors processed their data as follows. Reads were demultiplexed and collapsed into UMI-guided consensus sequences with migec v1.2.7. Using mixcr v2.1.11, the UMI consensuses were aligned to TRA and TRB V and J templates and assembled into clonotypes. A clonotype was counted as expanded or contracted only if both edgeR and NoisET called the change significant, with noise models trained on biological replicates. For edgeR calls, the thresholds were a false discovery rate-adjusted p below 0.01 and a log2 fold-change of 1. As an exploratory analysis of dynamics, max-normalized trajectories of the 1000 most abundant clonotypes were examined by PCA with hierarchical clustering. Each responding clone was given a CD4 or CD8 phenotype based on the CD4+ and CD8+ repertoires, which had been sequenced separately. The public reads were quality trimmed at Q25 with fastp and then assembled into clones with MiXCR by TCRdb, keeping productive beta chains. Every CDR3 protein is listed once, alongside the most common genes and DNA of its rows. The V and J calls were not made by the authors but by TCRdb's processing. In this sample the table shows 280,000 or so distinct CDR3 sequences, 7.5% to 9.5% of which occur a single time. The ten top clones hold 22% of the sample.

Sequencing was carried out using PBMCs or a T cell subset sorted from them (not recorded which). The chain uses TRBV7-2 and TRBJ2-3; TRBD2 is a possible D gene, resting on 7 matching bases. This receptor was obtained from a man aged 18 to 29 who had mild COVID-19 (a few samples of this study predate the infection). The sample titles of this study are shuffled in the database, so cell type and time point are left out; the donor was told from shared clones. DNA sequence: TGTGCCACCCGTAGGTTTGGGGGGGCGTTCGCAGATACGCAGTATTTT. It translates to CATRRFGGAFADTQYF.